A single sample is the source of the 11 T cell receptor beta chains below, sequenced in a study of T cells in Graves' hyperthyroidism and ophthalmopathy. TCR beta CDR3 regions were amplified from RNA. The primer set for the first-round RT-PCR of the TCR CDR3 was HTBI. One entry per CDR3 protein results from TCRdb running MiXCR on the multiplex PCR reads. The sample lists 550,000 to 650,000 distinct CDR3 sequences; approximately 14% were seen once. Sequenced material: blood. These receptors were collected from a woman aged 25 to 39 with Graves' hyperthyroidism that later progressed to Graves' ophthalmopathy.

This clonotype was recorded many times. The chain employs TRBV10-3 and TRBJ1-3, with a weak D call TRBD1 (5 bases). Germline CDR1 ENHRY, CDR2 SYGVKD. The CDR3 is 13 residues long. V lost 11 bases and J lost 6, with 17 bases in between. The CDR3 is CAHHGALENTIYF. The CDR3 region has the DNA TGTGCCCACCATGGGGCACTTGAAAACACCATATATTTT.

This clonotype was recorded at least ten times. CDR3 amino acids: CASRDSYNSPLHF. In nucleotides, the CDR3 is TGTGCCAGCAGGGACAGTTATAATTCACCCCTCCACTTT. The chain employs TRBV2 and TRBJ1-6; maybe TRBD1 (6 bases). The CDR3 is made up of 13 amino acids. V was pared by 6 bases and J by 4 bases, with 7 bases between. The germline CDR1 and CDR2 sequences are SNHLY and FYNNEI.

This rearrangement joins TRBV28 to TRBJ2-7; 8 nucleotides agree with TRBD2. Trimming cost V 5 bases and J 4 bases; bases outside gene matches: 13. The CDR3 loop spans 16 amino acids. CDR1 is MDHEN and CDR2 is SYDVKM in the germline V gene. This chain's CDR3 is CASSPPGSGKEYEQYF. CDR3 coding DNA: TGTGCCAGCAGTCCACCGGGTAGCGGGAAGGAGTACGAGCAGTACTTC. Full variable domain (outside the CDR3, taken from reference TRBV28 and TRBJ2-7): DVKVTQSSRYLVKRTGEKVFLECVQDMDHENMFWYRQDPGLGLRLIYFSYDVKMKEKGDIPEGYSVSREKKERFSLILESASTNQTSMYLCASSPPGSGKEYEQYFGPGTRLTVT.

CDR3 coding DNA: TGTGCCAGCAGTTCACGGGGAGATGAGCAGTACTTC. It translates to CASSSRGDEQYF. The chain has TRBV6-1 and TRBJ2-7, with D perhaps matching TRBD2 (5 bases). The ends were cut back, 5 bases at V and 7 bases at J, with 12 bases in the middle. The V gene's germline CDR1 is MNHNS and CDR2 SASEGT. This CDR3 spans 12 amino acids.

This clonotype has ten or more counts. The chain is built from TRBV18 and TRBJ2-7, with a tentative D call TRBD1 (6 bases). Germline V gene lookup returns CDR1 KGHSH and CDR2 LQKENI. V shed 0 bases and J shed 0 bases, with 9 bases lying between them. CDR3 size: 15 residues. In DNA, the CDR3 is TGTGCCAGCTCACCACCGGGACACCGCTCCTACGAGCAGTACTTC. As protein: CASSPPGHRSYEQYF.

This chain uses TRBV24-1 with TRBJ2-1; possible D gene TRBD2, 5 bases. Between the trimmed V and J ends, which lost 1 base and 6 bases, there was a span of 9 bases. This CDR3 contains 14 residues. CDR1 and CDR2 (germline): KGHDR, SFDVKD. The CDR3 is CATSDFRETNEQFF. For the CDR3, the DNA is TGTGCCACCAGTGATTTTAGGGAGACCAATGAGCAGTTCTTC.

The chain couples TRBV20-1 to TRBJ1-4, with TRBD1 identical over 7 bases. CDR3 length equals 16 residues. Germline V CDR1 and CDR2: DFQATT, SNEGSKA (reference sequence). Unmatched junction bases numbered 15, after V lost 4 bases and J lost 7 bases. For the CDR3, the DNA is TGCAGTGCTAAAGAGGGAGGACAGGCTAGTGGTGAAAAACTGTTTTTT. Protein sequence: CSAKEGGQASGEKLFF.

This clonotype showed up just a few times. The chain uses TRBV3-1 and TRBJ2-7; D possibly corresponds to TRBD2 (5 bases). This CDR3 spans 15 amino acids. The germline V gene encodes CDR1 LGHDT and CDR2 YNNKEL (reference sequence). V was clipped by 4 bases and J by 5 bases, with 18 bases between them. This CDR3 is CASSPNLALVHEQYF. CDR3 DNA: TGTGCCAGCAGCCCCAACTTAGCGTTGGTCCACGAGCAGTACTTC.

This clonotype was counted at least ten times. The rearrangement joins TRBV3-1 to TRBJ2-2; no firm D call. CDR3 size: 11 residues. Germline CDR1 LGHDT, CDR2 YNNKEL (reference sequence). V was cut by 10 bases and J by 5 bases, with 8 bases left in between. CDR3 sequence reads: CAIGATGELFF. The CDR3 DNA follows: TGTGCCATAGGTGCGACCGGGGAGCTGTTTTTT.

This clonotype has a count of ten or more. The V and J genes are TRBV24-1 and TRBJ1-2, with 9 bases identical to TRBD1. The germline CDR1 and CDR2 sequences are KGHDR and SFDVKD. This CDR3 spans 17 amino acids. V was clipped by 4 bases and J by 4 bases; unmatched bases: 12. The CDR3 coding sequence is TGTGCCACCAGTGACCCTGGGACAGGGAAAGCGGTCTATGGCTACACCTTC. Translated: CATSDPGTGKAVYGYTF.

This clonotype was counted a few times. The rearrangement joins TRBV30 to TRBJ1-5; TRBD1 aligns across 8 bases. V lost 0 bases, J lost 2 bases, and 3 bases stayed unmatched. The CDR3 covers 15 residues. Germline assignment: CDR1 GTSNPN and CDR2 SVGIG (reference sequence). Here the CDR3 DNA reads TGTGCCTGGAGTGTAGACAGGGGCCGCAATCAGCCCCAGCATTTT. Translated: CAWSVDRGRNQPQHF.